This record concerns one TCR beta chain sequence. Clones were read by immunoSEQ multiplex PCR, and TCRdb kept only the in-frame ones, dropping some. Found here are tens of thousands of clones, 91% of them singletons; the top ten hold 6.5% to 9.5%. From germline, CDR1 is SEHNR and CDR2 FQNEAQ (reference sequence). V lost 3 bases, J lost 6 bases, and 9 bases lay in between. The CDR3 extends over 12 amino acids. This sample was taken from a study of PD-1 and CTLA-4 blockade in melanoma. This sequence joins TRBV7-9 and TRBJ2-7; D is unresolved. The clonotype originates from a human donor with melanoma. This sample comprised CD8+ T cells from peripheral blood, obtained from a patient given anti-PD-1 treatment. In DNA form, the CDR3 reads TGTGCCAGCAGCTTGAATCCGATCGAGCAGTACTTC. Protein sequence: CASSLNPIEQYF.